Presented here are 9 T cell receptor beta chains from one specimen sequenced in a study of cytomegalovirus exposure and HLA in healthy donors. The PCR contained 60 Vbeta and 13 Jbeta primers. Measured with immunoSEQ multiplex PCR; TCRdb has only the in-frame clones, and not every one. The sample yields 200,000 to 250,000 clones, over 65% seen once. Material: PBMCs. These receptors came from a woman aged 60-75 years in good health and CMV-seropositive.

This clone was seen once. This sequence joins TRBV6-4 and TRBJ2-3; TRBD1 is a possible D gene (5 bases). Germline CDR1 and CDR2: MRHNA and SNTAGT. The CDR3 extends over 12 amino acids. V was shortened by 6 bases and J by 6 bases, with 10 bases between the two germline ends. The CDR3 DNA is TGTGCCAGCAGGGGCGCAGGGGATACGCAGTATTTT. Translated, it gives CASRGAGDTQYF.

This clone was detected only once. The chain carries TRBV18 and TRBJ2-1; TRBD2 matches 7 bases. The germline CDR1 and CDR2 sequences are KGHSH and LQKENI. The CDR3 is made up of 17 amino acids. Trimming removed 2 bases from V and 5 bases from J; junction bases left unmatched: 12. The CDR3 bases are TGTGCCAGCTCACCATATCTCGGGGAGGGCCCCAACAATGAGCAGTTCTTC. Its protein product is CASSPYLGEGPNNEQFF.

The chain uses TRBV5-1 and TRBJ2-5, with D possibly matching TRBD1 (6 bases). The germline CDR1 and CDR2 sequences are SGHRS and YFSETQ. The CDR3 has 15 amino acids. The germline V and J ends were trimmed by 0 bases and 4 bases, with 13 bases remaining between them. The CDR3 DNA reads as TGCGCCAGCAGCTTGGCCCCAGGGGTCGGAGAGACCCAGTACTTC. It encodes CASSLAPGVGETQYF.

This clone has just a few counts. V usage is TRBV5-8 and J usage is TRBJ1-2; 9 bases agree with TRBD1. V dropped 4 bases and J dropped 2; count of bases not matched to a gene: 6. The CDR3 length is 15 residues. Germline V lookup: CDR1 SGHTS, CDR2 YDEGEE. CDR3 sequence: CASSPGTGPNYGYTF. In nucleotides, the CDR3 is TGTGCCAGCAGCCCCGGGACAGGGCCCAACTATGGCTACACCTTC.

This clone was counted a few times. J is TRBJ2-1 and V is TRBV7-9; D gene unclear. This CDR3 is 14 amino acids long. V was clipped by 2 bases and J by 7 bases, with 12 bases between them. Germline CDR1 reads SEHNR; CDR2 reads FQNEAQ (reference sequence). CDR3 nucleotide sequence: TGTGCCAGCAGCTTAAGTCTCATGAGGAATGAGCAGTTCTTC. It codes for CASSLSLMRNEQFF.

CDR3 sequence reads: CASSRGVLTDTQYF. CDR3 nucleotides: TGTGCCAGCAGCCGGGGGGTCCTCACAGATACGCAGTATTTT. The chain carries TRBV11-3 and TRBJ2-3; 7 bases fit TRBD2. The germline V gene has CDR1 SGHNT and CDR2 YENEEA. Unmatched junction bases numbered 4, after V lost 5 bases and J lost 2 bases. CDR3 length: 14 amino acids.

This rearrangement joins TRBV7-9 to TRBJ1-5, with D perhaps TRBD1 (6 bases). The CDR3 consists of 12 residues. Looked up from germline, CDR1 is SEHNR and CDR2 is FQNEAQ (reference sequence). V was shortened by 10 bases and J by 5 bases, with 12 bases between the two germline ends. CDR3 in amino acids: CAIQGRDQPQHF. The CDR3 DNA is TGTGCCATACAGGGTAGAGATCAGCCCCAGCATTTT.

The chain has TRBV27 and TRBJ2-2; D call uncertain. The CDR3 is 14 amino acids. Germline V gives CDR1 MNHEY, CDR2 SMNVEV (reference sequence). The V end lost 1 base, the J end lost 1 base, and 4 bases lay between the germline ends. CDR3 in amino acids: CASSLFQNTGELFF. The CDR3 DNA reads TGTGCCAGCAGTTTATTTCAGAACACCGGGGAGCTGTTTTTT.

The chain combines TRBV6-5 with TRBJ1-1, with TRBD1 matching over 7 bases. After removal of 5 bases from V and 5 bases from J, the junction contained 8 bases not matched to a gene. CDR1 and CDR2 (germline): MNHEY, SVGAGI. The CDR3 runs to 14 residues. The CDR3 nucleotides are TGTGCCAGCAGTCGCCATCGACAGGGAACTGAAGCTTTCTTT. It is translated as CASSRHRQGTEAFF.